Shown below are 18 T cell receptor beta chains from a single sample sequenced in a study of cytomegalovirus exposure and HLA in healthy donors. This PCR relied on a set of 60 Vbeta primers and 13 Jbeta primers. Assay: immunoSEQ multiplex PCR; the TCRdb copy retains only in-frame clones and omits some. The repertoire consists of over 120,000 clones, with roughly 76% occurring once and the leading ten covering 2.9%. The specimen was PBMCs. These receptors were obtained from a woman aged 25 to 39 in good health and CMV-seronegative.

This chain uses TRBV30 with TRBJ1-5; D remains ambiguous. V lost 0 bases, J lost 1 base, and 4 bases lay in between. Germline lookup yields CDR1 GTSNPN and CDR2 SVGIG (reference sequence). The CDR3 spans 13 residues. CDR3 bases: TGTGCCTGGAGTGTACGGAGCAATCAGCCCCAGCATTTT. Its protein product is CAWSVRSNQPQHF.

This chain links TRBV5-1 with TRBJ2-3, with TRBD2 matching 7 bases. This CDR3 is 16 amino acids long. Trimming cost V 3 bases and J 2 bases; bases outside gene matches: 9. Germline V gives CDR1 SGHRS, CDR2 YFSETQ. The CDR3 DNA reads as TGCGCCAGCAGCTCTAGAGCGGGACTATCCACAGATACGCAGTATTTT. This sequence encodes CASSSRAGLSTDTQYF.

This rearrangement joins TRBV9 to TRBJ2-7; 7 bases map to TRBD2. Losses at the gene ends were 4 bases for V and 0 bases for J; bases not matched to a gene: 7. The CDR3 spans 15 residues. The germline V gene has CDR1 SGDLS and CDR2 YYNGEE. The CDR3 DNA is TGTGCCAGCAGCACCACTAGCGCGATCTCCTACGAGCAGTACTTC. It codes for CASSTTSAISYEQYF.

In its sample, this clone was seen once. The chain has TRBV9 and TRBJ2-3; no reliable D call. CDR1 and CDR2 from the germline V gene are SGDLS and YYNGEE. Trimming pared 0 bases from V and 4 bases from J, leaving 6 bases between. This CDR3 contains 13 residues. CDR3: CASSVGAADTQYF. The CDR3 DNA sequence: TGTGCCAGCAGCGTAGGGGCAGCAGATACGCAGTATTTT.

This chain joins TRBV29-1 and TRBJ1-5; 9 bases map to TRBD1. V shed 7 bases, J shed 4 bases, and the junction held 8 bases outside the gene matches. The CDR3 contains 14 residues. CDR1 is SQVTM and CDR2 is ANQGSEA in the germline V gene. CDR3 DNA: TGCAGCGCTTCGGACAGGGGAGCGAATCAGCCCCAGCATTTT. Encoded protein: CSASDRGANQPQHF. The whole variable domain, filled in from reference TRBV29-1 and TRBJ1-5, reads SAVISQKPSRDICQRGTSLTIQCQVDSQVTMMFWYRQQPGQSLTLIATANQGSEATYESGFVIDKFPISRPNLTFSTLTVSNMSPEDSSIYLCSASDRGANQPQHFGDGTRLSIL.

In its sample, this clone was seen a few times. This chain connects TRBV30 to TRBJ1-1; possibly TRBD1 for D (5 bases). Trimming removed 1 base from V and 3 bases from J, with 9 bases in between. Germline V gives CDR1 GTSNPN, CDR2 SVGIG (reference sequence). The CDR3 runs to 13 residues. The CDR3 sequence is CAWSAGGDTEAFF. CDR3 DNA: TGTGCCTGGAGTGCCGGGGGGGACACTGAAGCTTTCTTT.

The gene calls are TRBV7-3 and TRBJ2-5; no clear D gene. With the DNA end fitting TRBJ2-7 better, the J assignment may be wrong. Germline loops: CDR1 SGHTA, CDR2 FQGTGA. The CDR3 is made up of 13 amino acids. The CDR3 DNA reads TGTGCCAGCAGCTTACAGGCAGACTACGAGCAGTACTTC. Encoded protein: CASSLQADYEQYF.

This chain joins TRBV21-1 and TRBJ2-7; TRBD1, the table's D call, lacks a check against the DNA. TRBV21-1 is labeled a pseudogene. There are 14 residues in the CDR3. This CDR3 reads CASSKEDRLYEQYF. CDR3 bases: TGTGCCAGCAGCAAAGAGGACAGGCTGTACGAGCAGTACTTC.

This clone has just a few counts. V gene TRBV6-5 combines with J gene TRBJ2-7; TRBD1 agrees at 7 bases. J lost 1 base, V lost 8 bases, and 11 bases had no gene match. This CDR3 region has 15 residues. Germline V lookup: CDR1 MNHEY, CDR2 SVGAGI. CDR3 sequence (DNA): TGTGCCAGCGGTAAGCCCGGGACAGCTTCCTACGAGCAGTACTTC. Amino acid sequence: CASGKPGTASYEQYF.

The CDR3 loop reads CASSRAGGGPDTQYF. The CDR3 region has the DNA TGTGCCAGCAGCCGTGCGGGGGGGGGCCCAGATACGCAGTATTTT. J is TRBJ2-3 and V is TRBV7-6; 9 bases agree with TRBD2. V trimming: 5 bases; J trimming: 4 bases; junction bases outside the gene matches: 7. CDR1 and CDR2 from the germline V gene are SGHVS and FNYEAQ. CDR3 length: 15 amino acids.

The chain is built from TRBV18 and TRBJ2-7, with 12 bases identical to TRBD1. After removal of 4 bases from V and 6 bases from J, the junction contained 7 bases not matched to a gene. Per germline, CDR1 KGHSH and CDR2 LQKENI. The CDR3 has 15 amino acids. The DNA of the CDR3 is TGTGCCAGCTCACAAACGGGACAGGGGGCCTCCGAGCAGTACTTC. This encodes CASSQTGQGASEQYF.

J is TRBJ2-7 and V is TRBV19; D is possibly TRBD1 (6 bases). V lost 3 bases, J lost 3 bases, and 15 bases lay in between. Germline CDR1 reads LNHDA; CDR2 reads SQIVND (reference sequence). There are 15 residues in the CDR3. CDR3 nucleotides: TGTGCCAGTAGTATGGACGTCGGACAGATCTACGAGCAGTACTTC. It specifies CASSMDVGQIYEQYF. The full variable domain, rest sourced from reference TRBV19 and TRBJ2-7, is DGGITQSPKYLFRKEGQNVTLSCEQNLNHDAMYWYRQDPGQGLRLIYYSQIVNDFQKGDIAEGYSVSREKKESFPLTVTSAQKNPTAFYLCASSMDVGQIYEQYFGPGTRLTVT.

The DNA for the CDR3 is TGTGCCAGCAGGGCCGGACAGGGAGGGACCGGGGAGCTGTTTTTT. Amino acids: CASRAGQGGTGELFF. V is TRBV2 and J is TRBJ2-2, with D tentatively TRBD1 (8 bases). Deletions cut 6 bases from V and 5 bases from J, with 16 bases between. The CDR3 is made up of 15 amino acids. Germline CDR1 is SNHLY and CDR2 is FYNNEI.

The V call is TRBV14, the J call TRBJ1-1; TRBD1 is a possible D gene (5 bases). Trimming pared 2 bases from V and 2 bases from J, leaving 12 bases between. Germline CDR1 and CDR2: SGHDN and FVKESK. The CDR3 runs 15 residues. Here the CDR3 reads CASSQRWGVNTEAFF. CDR3 DNA: TGTGCCAGCAGCCAACGTTGGGGGGTAAACACTGAAGCTTTCTTT.

This chain joins TRBV5-4 and TRBJ1-2; 7 nucleotides line up with TRBD1. The CDR3 covers 15 residues. Germline values: CDR1 SGHNT, CDR2 YYREEE (reference sequence). V shed 4 bases and J 7 bases; nucleotides not matched to a gene: 13. Here the CDR3 reads CASSARQGDFRGYTF. CDR3 DNA: TGTGCCAGCAGCGCTAGACAGGGTGATTTTCGTGGCTACACCTTC.

This clone has only a few counts. The chain recombines TRBV5-6 with TRBJ1-4; the match to TRBD1 covers 9 bases. The CDR3 loop spans 15 amino acids. The germline V gene encodes CDR1 SGHDT and CDR2 YYEEEE. J was trimmed by 8 bases and V by 0 bases; bases with no gene match: 5. The CDR3 protein is CASSLGMGQGEKLFF. The CDR3 coding sequence is TGTGCCAGCAGCTTGGGGATGGGACAGGGAGAAAAACTGTTTTTT.

The chain uses TRBV2 and TRBJ1-2, with a possible D match to TRBD1 (5 bases). V was clipped by 4 bases and J by 4 bases, with 10 bases between them. The CDR3 consists of 13 residues. Germline loops: CDR1 SNHLY, CDR2 FYNNEI. The chain's CDR3 is CASSAGQGYGYTF. CDR3 DNA sequence: TGTGCCAGCAGTGCTGGGCAGGGCTATGGCTACACCTTC.

CDR3 DNA: TGCGCCAGCAGCTTGGAGGCGCGGAGCTCCTACAATGAGCAGTTCTTC. Amino acids: CASSLEARSSYNEQFF. The V gene is TRBV5-1, the J gene TRBJ2-1; D gene uncertain. The CDR3 runs 16 residues. Germline CDR1 reads SGHRS; CDR2 reads YFSETQ. V was cut by 0 bases and J by 0 bases, with 10 bases left in between.